These 21 T cell receptor beta chains share one sample of origin, sequenced in a study of identical twins. MiXCR was run by TCRdb on the 5' RACE reads, yielding one entry per CDR3 protein. The table shows about 1.7 million distinct CDR3 sequences, with under 35% occurring only once. The specimen sequenced was cord blood. These receptors originate from a newborn girl in good health.

The chain recombines TRBV10-2 with TRBJ2-3; D may correspond to TRBD1 or TRBD2 (6 bases each). The CDR3 has 14 residues. From germline, CDR1 is WSHSY and CDR2 SAAADI. V was clipped by 8 bases and J by 5 bases, with 17 bases between them. CDR3 in DNA: TGCGCCAGCGCCAGGGGACTGAGGGGAGATACGCAGTATTTT. This sequence encodes CASARGLRGDTQYF.

The chain has TRBV20-1 and TRBJ2-3, with unresolved D. V was trimmed by 2 bases and J by 2 bases, leaving 14 bases between them. The CDR3 spans 15 residues. Germline CDR1 DFQATT, CDR2 SNEGSKA (reference sequence). DNA of the CDR3: TGCAGTGCTAGACCCTCAGCGAAGTACACAGATACGCAGTATTTT. This sequence encodes CSARPSAKYTDTQYF.

V and J are TRBV20-1 and TRBJ1-4; possibly TRBD1 for D (5 bases). The V and J ends lost 0 bases and 7 bases respectively, with 21 bases between them. The CDR3 contains 17 residues. CDR1 and CDR2 from the germline V gene are DFQATT and SNEGSKA (reference sequence). CDR3 bases: TGCAGTGCTAGAGATCTAGGTAGGGGAACCCGCGCTGAAAAACTGTTTTTT. This codes for CSARDLGRGTRAEKLFF.

This clonotype appeared a few times. This chain links TRBV11-2 with TRBJ2-4; 10 nucleotides agree with TRBD2. The V segment lost 5 bases and the J segment 4 bases; nucleotides outside the gene matches: 5. The CDR3 loop spans 15 amino acids. CDR1 is SGHAT, CDR2 FQNNGV, per germline. The CDR3 reads CASSPRAGGKNIQYF. The CDR3, as DNA: TGTGCCAGCAGCCCACGAGCGGGGGGGAAAAACATTCAGTACTTC. The whole variable domain, filled in from reference TRBV11-2 and TRBJ2-4, reads EAGVAQSPRYKIIEKRQSVAFWCNPISGHATLYWYQQILGQGPKLLIQFQNNGVVDDSQLPKDRFSAERLKGVDSTLKIQPAKLEDSAVYLCASSPRAGGKNIQYFGAGTRLSVL.

This clonotype was observed a handful of times. This chain joins TRBV7-6 and TRBJ2-7; 7 nucleotides line up with TRBD1. The J call may be mistaken, given a closer DNA end match to TRBJ2-5. In germline, CDR1 is SGHVS, CDR2 FNYEAQ. CDR3 size: 14 residues. Written as DNA, the CDR3 is TGTGCCAGCAGCCTCCGGGACAGACAAGAGACCCAGTACTTC. As protein: CASSLRDRQETQYF.

This clonotype was seen at least ten times. This chain connects TRBV29-1 to TRBJ1-2; a weak D match, TRBD1 (5 bases). Germline V gene lookup returns CDR1 SQVTM and CDR2 ANQGSEA. The ends were cut back, 7 bases at V and 6 bases at J, with 21 bases in the middle. The CDR3 runs 14 residues. CDR3 nucleotides: TGCAGCGCCCGACGGGGTGAGGGGCGGGATGGCTACACCTTC. Translating it yields CSARRGEGRDGYTF.

V usage is TRBV6-1 and J usage is TRBJ2-4, with D unclear. The V and J ends lost 10 bases and 13 bases respectively, with 17 bases between them. Germline V CDR1 and CDR2: MNHNS, SASEGT. The CDR3 extends over 11 amino acids. In DNA, the CDR3 is TGTGCCACACACCCCACCTCGGAGCAGTACTTC. It specifies CATHPTSEQYF.

V gene TRBV28 combines with J gene TRBJ2-7; TRBD1 matches 11 bases. Trimming took 4 bases from V and 3 from J; bases not matched to a gene: 8. Germline CDR1 MDHEN, CDR2 SYDVKM. The CDR3 runs 16 residues. This chain's CDR3 is CASSSSGTGGIYEQYF. DNA of the CDR3: TGTGCCAGCAGTTCCTCCGGGACAGGGGGAATCTACGAGCAGTACTTC.

This clonotype came up a few times. The V call is TRBV20-1, the J call TRBJ1-5; D remains unclear. The CDR3 has 16 residues. Trimming cost V 1 base and J 0 bases, with 13 bases left between them. Looked up from germline, CDR1 is DFQATT and CDR2 is SNEGSKA (reference sequence). Here the CDR3 DNA reads TGCAGTGCTAGAGGGGATCGAGGCTATAGCAATCAGCCCCAGCATTTT. Translation: CSARGDRGYSNQPQHF.

Concerning this clonotype: One junction end disagrees with the germline gene, perhaps due to a read error. The chain combines TRBV20-1 with TRBJ2-1; 9 bases map to TRBD2. Looked up from germline, CDR1 is DFQATT and CDR2 is SNEGSKA (reference sequence). The CDR3 totals 16 residues. CDR3 loop: CSASLGAGGSYNEQLF. The CDR3 coding sequence is TGCAGCGCTAGTTTGGGAGCGGGGGGTTCCTACAATGAGCAGTTATTC.

The chain is built from TRBV6-5 and TRBJ2-1; 8 bases match TRBD1. CDR3 size: 15 residues. Germline CDR1 and CDR2: MNHEY and SVGAGI. V shed 6 bases, J shed 2 bases, and the junction held 6 bases outside the gene matches. CDR3 coding DNA: TGTGCCAGCAGCCATGACAGGGGTACCTACAATGAGCAGTTCTTC. Protein sequence: CASSHDRGTYNEQFF.

This clonotype was observed a few times. CDR3 nucleotide sequence: TGCGCCAGCAGCTCAGACAGGGGGCGACGGGATACGCAGTATTTT. Residues: CASSSDRGRRDTQYF. The V call is TRBV5-1, the J call TRBJ2-3, with TRBD1 matching over 10 bases. The CDR3 loop spans 15 amino acids. The V and J ends lost 3 bases and 6 bases, in that order; junction bases with no gene match: 7. Germline lookup yields CDR1 SGHRS and CDR2 YFSETQ.

Note on this clonotype: This may come from a read error, since a much larger clone is one base off. The V gene is TRBV12-3 or TRBV12-4, the J gene TRBJ2-7; the match to TRBD1 covers 7 bases. This CDR3 spans 14 amino acids. The CDR3 here is CANSLSSGGYEQYF. The CDR3 bases are TGTGCCAACAGTTTATCGTCAGGGGGCTACGAGCAGTACTTC.

This clonotype occurred a few times. This rearrangement joins TRBV18 to TRBJ2-3; 8 nucleotides line up with TRBD2. The ends lost 1 base at V and 6 bases at J; junction bases unmatched: 12. This CDR3 region has 17 residues. The germline V gene encodes CDR1 KGHSH and CDR2 LQKENI. This CDR3 reads CASSPLTTSGSYDTQYF. The CDR3 DNA is TGTGCCAGCTCACCACTGACTACTAGCGGCAGCTACGATACGCAGTATTTT. Looking up the rest from reference TRBV18 and TRBJ2-3 gives the full variable domain: NAGVMQNPRHLVRRRGQEARLRCSPMKGHSHVYWYRQLPEEGLKFMVYLQKENIIDESGMPKERFSAEFPKEGPSILRIQQVVRGDSAAYFCASSPLTTSGSYDTQYFGPGTRLTVL.

A note on this clonotype: A much more abundant neighbour one base away suggests this may be a read error. This sequence joins TRBV27 and TRBJ1-5; TRBD1 is a possible D gene (5 bases). The germline gives CDR1 MNHEY, CDR2 SMNVEV (reference sequence). This CDR3 region has 17 residues. CDR3 nucleotide sequence: TGTGCCTGCAGTTTAAAGGTCGGGCAGGGCTTTAATCAGCCCCAGCATTTT. This codes for CACSLKVGQGFNQPQHF.

The gene calls are TRBV20-1 and TRBJ1-1; 10 nucleotides align to TRBD1. CDR3 length: 14 amino acids. Germline loops: CDR1 DFQATT, CDR2 SNEGSKA (reference sequence). J gave up 1 base and V 5 bases, and 4 bases lay outside the gene matches. In nucleotides, the CDR3 is TGCAGTGCTGGGGACAGGGGTGGGAACACTGAAGCTTTCTTT. Translation: CSAGDRGGNTEAFF.

This clonotype was seen a handful of times. The chain couples TRBV20-1 to TRBJ2-7; no firm D call. The CDR3 covers 15 residues. The ends were cut back, 1 base at V and 3 bases at J, with 16 bases in the middle. Germline-derived CDR1 and CDR2 are DFQATT and SNEGSKA (reference sequence). The CDR3 reads CSARGPRVLRYEQYF. Here the CDR3 DNA reads TGCAGTGCTAGAGGACCCCGCGTGCTGCGCTACGAGCAGTACTTC.

This chain uses TRBV6-1 with TRBJ1-2; the D is unclear. CDR3 length: 14 amino acids. Germline V gene sequence: CDR1 MNHNS, CDR2 SASEGT. V lost 0 bases, J lost 4 bases, and 9 bases lay in between. The CDR3 protein is CASSEAPATYGYTF. Written as DNA, the CDR3 is TGTGCCAGCAGTGAAGCCCCAGCCACCTATGGCTACACCTTC.

This clonotype was observed a handful of times. The J gene is TRBJ1-2, the V gene TRBV6-1; D not certain. The CDR3 is 12 amino acids. Trimming took off 2 bases at V and 8 bases at J, with 9 bases between the two ends. Germline CDR1 and CDR2: MNHNS and SASEGT. The DNA of the CDR3 is TGTGCCAGCAGTGAACTAGTAAAGGGCTACACCTTC. Its translation is CASSELVKGYTF.

In its sample, this clonotype was seen a few times. The rearrangement joins TRBV5-1 to TRBJ2-1; TRBD1 matches 9 bases. Germline CDR1 reads SGHRS; CDR2 reads YFSETQ. The CDR3 runs to 15 residues. Losses at the gene ends were 5 bases for V and 4 bases for J; bases not matched to a gene: 7. CDR3 sequence: CASSTDRGIYNEQFF. The CDR3, as DNA: TGCGCCAGCAGTACGGACAGGGGAATATACAATGAGCAGTTCTTC.

This clonotype occurred a few times. The chain joins TRBV7-2 to TRBJ2-7, with TRBD2 matching 11 bases. J gave up 5 bases and V 2 bases, and 5 bases lay outside the gene matches. CDR1 and CDR2 (germline): SGHTA, FQGNSA. The CDR3 is 15 residues long. The CDR3 DNA is TGTGCCAGCAGCTTACGACTAGCGGGATTCAACGAGCAGTACTTC. Translated, it gives CASSLRLAGFNEQYF.